These T cell receptor beta chains were read from a single sample in a study of blood T cell repertoires in COVID-19. Only in-frame clones appear in the TCRdb table, and some are missing; sequencing was by immunoSEQ multiplex PCR. In the table there are over 350,000 clones, approximately 90% of which are singletons. The source material was PBMCs or T cells enriched from blood (not recorded which). These receptors all come from a young woman who had recovered from COVID-19. CDR3s include the opening cysteine and the closing phenylalanine or tryptophan. Each record gives: V gene, J gene, D gene, clone size, CDR3 protein, CDR3 DNA. D genes are given only for firm matches. Expanded clones get a size class; other rows say once, few or many, or leave the size out.

v_call: TRBV4-1; j_call: TRBJ1-2; d_call: TRBD1; clone_size: .; cdr3_aa: CASSRPQGADRGYTF; cdr3_nt: TGCGCCAGCAGCCGACCACAGGGGGCAGATCGGGGCTACACCTTC
v_call: TRBV5-5; j_call: TRBJ2-7; d_call: TRBD2; clone_size: .; cdr3_aa: CASSSERDYYEQYF; cdr3_nt: TGTGCCAGCAGCTCGGAGCGGGATTATTACGAGCAGTACTTC
v_call: TRBV5-4; j_call: TRBJ2-6; d_call: TRBD1; clone_size: .; cdr3_aa: CASSFRGSGANVLTF; cdr3_nt: TGTGCCAGCAGCTTCAGGGGGTCTGGGGCCAACGTCCTGACTTTC
v_call: TRBV13; j_call: TRBJ2-1; d_call: TRBD1; clone_size: .; cdr3_aa: CASSFRDRFYNEQFF; cdr3_nt: TGTGCCAGCAGCTTCCGGGACAGATTTTACAATGAGCAGTTCTTC
v_call: TRBV6-6; j_call: TRBJ2-3; d_call: TRBD2; clone_size: .; cdr3_aa: CASSYPGTNGDTQYF; cdr3_nt: TGTGCCAGCAGTTACCCCGGGACTAACGGAGATACGCAGTATTTT
v_call: TRBV20-1; j_call: TRBJ2-1; d_call: TRBD2; clone_size: .; cdr3_aa: CSASGASGRDREQFF; cdr3_nt: TGCAGTGCTAGTGGGGCTAGCGGCCGTGATAGGGAGCAGTTCTTC
v_call: TRBV19; j_call: TRBJ1-1; d_call: TRBD1; clone_size: .; cdr3_aa: CASTPDRGTEAFF; cdr3_nt: TGTGCCAGTACCCCGGACAGGGGGACTGAAGCTTTCTTT
v_call: TRBV5-4; j_call: TRBJ2-7; d_call: .; clone_size: .; cdr3_aa: CASSQTGGAYEQYF; cdr3_nt: TGTGCCAGCAGCCAAACAGGGGGGGCCTACGAGCAGTACTTC
v_call: TRBV2; j_call: TRBJ2-7; d_call: .; clone_size: .; cdr3_aa: CASSELANYEQYF; cdr3_nt: TGTGCCAGCAGTGAATTGGCAAACTACGAGCAGTACTTC
v_call: TRBV10-3; j_call: TRBJ1-6; d_call: .; clone_size: few; cdr3_aa: CAITRDKSSPLHF; cdr3_nt: TGTGCCATCACCCGGGACAAAAGTTCACCCCTCCACTTT
v_call: TRBV13; j_call: TRBJ2-3; d_call: .; clone_size: .; cdr3_aa: CASSLDSFTDTQYF; cdr3_nt: TGTGCCAGCAGCTTAGATTCCTTCACAGATACGCAGTATTTT
v_call: TRBV6-5; j_call: TRBJ1-2; d_call: .; clone_size: .; cdr3_aa: CASSYSNPAGDYGYTF; cdr3_nt: TGTGCCAGCAGTTACTCGAATCCCGCAGGGGACTATGGCTACACCTTC
v_call: TRBV3-1/TRBV3-2; j_call: TRBJ2-5; d_call: TRBD2; clone_size: .; cdr3_aa: CASSPAAFAGGETQYF; cdr3_nt: TGTGCCAGCAGCCCCGCAGCCTTCGCGGGGGGAGAGACCCAGTACTTC
v_call: TRBV2; j_call: TRBJ1-5; d_call: TRBD1; clone_size: .; cdr3_aa: CASSEQGGEHF; cdr3_nt: TGTGCCAGCAGTGAGCAGGGGGGTGAGCATTTT
v_call: TRBV2; j_call: TRBJ1-2; d_call: TRBD1; clone_size: once; cdr3_aa: CASSSPWTGVYGYTF; cdr3_nt: TGTGCCAGCAGTTCGCCCTGGACAGGGGTCTATGGCTACACCTTC
v_call: TRBV11-3; j_call: TRBJ2-2; d_call: TRBD1; clone_size: .; cdr3_aa: CASSLASGTGGTGELFF; cdr3_nt: TGTGCCAGCAGCTTAGCTTCCGGGACAGGGGGCACCGGGGAGCTGTTTTTT
v_call: TRBV28; j_call: TRBJ1-6; d_call: .; clone_size: .; cdr3_aa: CASSLFWVAREKSSPLHF; cdr3_nt: TGTGCCAGCAGTTTATTTTGGGTTGCCAGGGAAAAAAGTTCACCCCTCCACTTT
v_call: TRBV24-1; j_call: TRBJ2-1; d_call: TRBD1; clone_size: .; cdr3_aa: CATSGSQGGEQFF; cdr3_nt: TGTGCCACCAGTGGTTCACAGGGGGGAGAGCAGTTCTTC
v_call: TRBV5-6; j_call: TRBJ2-5; d_call: .; clone_size: once; cdr3_aa: CASSFGQGTKTQYF; cdr3_nt: TGTGCCAGCAGCTTTGGGCAGGGAACAAAGACCCAGTACTTC
v_call: TRBV30; j_call: TRBJ2-6; d_call: .; clone_size: .; cdr3_aa: CAWSGGAGANVLTF; cdr3_nt: TGTGCCTGGAGTGGGGGGGCTGGGGCCAACGTCCTGACTTTC
v_call: TRBV7-2; j_call: TRBJ2-1; d_call: .; clone_size: .; cdr3_aa: CASSLPPGITSNEQFF; cdr3_nt: TGTGCCAGCAGCTTACCACCGGGGATAACTAGCAATGAGCAGTTCTTC
v_call: TRBV18; j_call: TRBJ1-2; d_call: .; clone_size: once; cdr3_aa: CASSRRGNDGYTF; cdr3_nt: TGTGCCAGCTCGCGCAGGGGAAACGATGGCTACACCTTC
v_call: TRBV14; j_call: TRBJ1-2; d_call: TRBD1; clone_size: .; cdr3_aa: CASSLLTGTRGYTF; cdr3_nt: TGTGCCAGCAGCCTTTTGACAGGGACGCGAGGCTACACCTTC
v_call: TRBV30; j_call: TRBJ1-3; d_call: TRBD1; clone_size: .; cdr3_aa: CAWARDRVNPSYGNTIYF; cdr3_nt: TGTGCCTGGGCCCGAGACAGGGTCAACCCCAGTTATGGAAACACCATATATTTT
v_call: TRBV27; j_call: TRBJ1-5; d_call: .; clone_size: .; cdr3_aa: CASSPTTPNQPQHF; cdr3_nt: TGTGCCAGCAGTCCCACAACGCCCAATCAGCCCCAGCATTTT
v_call: TRBV25-1; j_call: TRBJ2-1; d_call: .; clone_size: .; cdr3_aa: CASSETGTPQGHEQFF; cdr3_nt: TGTGCCAGCAGTGAAACCGGGACACCCCAAGGCCATGAGCAGTTCTTC
v_call: TRBV2; j_call: TRBJ1-6; d_call: .; clone_size: .; cdr3_aa: CASSEAGGYSYNSPLHF; cdr3_nt: TGTGCCAGCAGTGAAGCGGGGGGATACTCCTATAATTCACCCCTCCACTTT
v_call: TRBV5-1; j_call: TRBJ2-3; d_call: TRBD2; clone_size: .; cdr3_aa: CASSLASGGTDTQYF; cdr3_nt: TGCGCCAGCAGCTTAGCAAGCGGGGGCACAGATACGCAGTATTTT
v_call: TRBV5-1; j_call: TRBJ2-2; d_call: .; clone_size: once; cdr3_aa: CASSPGRSPDTGELFF; cdr3_nt: TGCGCCAGCAGCCCGGGTAGAAGTCCGGACACCGGGGAGCTGTTTTTT
v_call: TRBV30; j_call: TRBJ2-4; d_call: .; clone_size: .; cdr3_aa: CAWSFLWGVQNIQYF; cdr3_nt: TGTGCCTGGAGCTTCCTCTGGGGGGTTCAAAACATTCAGTACTTC
v_call: TRBV5-1; j_call: TRBJ1-2; d_call: .; clone_size: .; cdr3_aa: CASSLAGEGNYGYTF; cdr3_nt: TGCGCCAGCAGCTTGGCAGGGGAGGGTAACTATGGCTACACCTTC
v_call: TRBV12-3/TRBV12-4; j_call: TRBJ1-6; d_call: TRBD1; clone_size: .; cdr3_aa: CASSGTGKSPLHF; cdr3_nt: TGTGCCAGCAGCGGGACAGGGAAATCACCCCTCCACTTT
v_call: TRBV29-1; j_call: TRBJ1-1; d_call: TRBD1; clone_size: .; cdr3_aa: CSVEGPTTQSTGGGFSTEAFF; cdr3_nt: TGCAGCGTTGAAGGCCCAACAACTCAATCGACAGGGGGGGGTTTCTCCACTGAAGCTTTCTTT
v_call: TRBV3-1/TRBV3-2; j_call: TRBJ1-1; d_call: .; clone_size: .; cdr3_aa: CASSQEAGVWMNTEAFF; cdr3_nt: TGTGCCAGCAGCCAAGAAGCAGGGGTGTGGATGAACACTGAAGCTTTCTTT
v_call: TRBV7-3; j_call: TRBJ1-1; d_call: .; clone_size: .; cdr3_aa: CASSLSPGMDTEAFF; cdr3_nt: TGTGCCAGCAGCTTAAGCCCAGGGATGGACACTGAAGCTTTCTTT
v_call: TRBV2; j_call: TRBJ1-5; d_call: .; clone_size: once; cdr3_aa: CASRQNSNQPQHF; cdr3_nt: TGTGCCAGCAGACAAAATAGCAATCAGCCCCAGCATTTT
v_call: TRBV6-1; j_call: TRBJ1-2; d_call: .; clone_size: .; cdr3_aa: CASSEGGANYGYTF; cdr3_nt: TGTGCCAGCAGTGAAGGGGGAGCTAACTATGGCTACACCTTC
v_call: TRBV29-1; j_call: TRBJ1-1; d_call: .; clone_size: .; cdr3_aa: CSVAGRMNTEAFF; cdr3_nt: TGCAGCGTTGCAGGGCGGATGAACACTGAAGCTTTCTTT
v_call: TRBV4-1; j_call: TRBJ1-2; d_call: .; clone_size: .; cdr3_aa: CASSQLRQDSGYTF; cdr3_nt: TGCGCCAGCAGCCAACTCCGACAGGACTCTGGCTACACCTTC
v_call: TRBV29-1; j_call: TRBJ1-2; d_call: .; clone_size: .; cdr3_aa: CSVEGRGANYGYTF; cdr3_nt: TGCAGCGTTGAAGGTCGGGGGGCAAACTATGGCTACACCTTC
v_call: TRBV7-7; j_call: TRBJ1-5; d_call: TRBD1; clone_size: .; cdr3_aa: CASSLYPGDRNQPQHF; cdr3_nt: TGTGCTAGCAGCTTATACCCGGGGGACAGAAATCAGCCCCAGCATTTT
v_call: TRBV18; j_call: TRBJ1-2; d_call: .; clone_size: .; cdr3_aa: CASSPGSNYGYTF; cdr3_nt: TGTGCCAGCTCACCGGGCTCTAACTATGGCTACACCTTC
v_call: TRBV18; j_call: TRBJ1-6; d_call: .; clone_size: once; cdr3_aa: CASSPPSVNSPLHF; cdr3_nt: TGTGCCAGCTCACCACCCTCGGTTAATTCACCCCTCCACTTT
v_call: TRBV11-2; j_call: TRBJ1-4; d_call: .; clone_size: .; cdr3_aa: CASSFQGRRDEKLFF; cdr3_nt: TGTGCCAGCAGCTTCCAGGGTAGGAGAGATGAAAAACTGTTTTTT
v_call: TRBV7-3; j_call: TRBJ1-1; d_call: TRBD1; clone_size: .; cdr3_aa: CASSDRTGVNTEAFF; cdr3_nt: TGTGCCAGCAGCGACCGGACAGGAGTGAACACTGAAGCTTTCTTT
v_call: TRBV4-1; j_call: TRBJ1-5; d_call: .; clone_size: .; cdr3_aa: CASSQDITNSNQPQHF; cdr3_nt: TGCGCCAGCAGCCAAGATATAACAAATAGCAATCAGCCCCAGCATTTT
v_call: TRBV6-6; j_call: TRBJ2-7; d_call: TRBD1; clone_size: .; cdr3_aa: CASRHEGTVVYEQYF; cdr3_nt: TGTGCCAGCAGGCACGAGGGGACAGTTGTTTACGAGCAGTACTTC
v_call: TRBV6-2/TRBV6-3; j_call: TRBJ2-3; d_call: .; clone_size: few; cdr3_aa: CASSYSGAADTQYF; cdr3_nt: TGTGCCAGCAGTTACTCAGGGGCCGCAGATACGCAGTATTTT
v_call: TRBV5-1; j_call: TRBJ1-2; d_call: TRBD1; clone_size: .; cdr3_aa: CASSHGTGVPSAGYTF; cdr3_nt: TGCGCCAGCAGTCATGGGACAGGGGTCCCTTCGGCTGGCTACACCTTC
v_call: TRBV5-1; j_call: TRBJ1-6; d_call: .; clone_size: few; cdr3_aa: CASSLGQDSSPLHF; cdr3_nt: TGCGCCAGCAGCTTGGGACAGGACAGTTCACCCCTCCACTTT